The rows below give T cell receptor beta chains drawn from one sample of a study of T cells after yellow fever vaccination. TCRdb used MiXCR to reprocess the 5' RACE reads, holding one entry per CDR3 protein. Among roughly 96,000 distinct CDR3 sequences, about 8.4% were seen once, and the ten largest hold around a sixth. The sample here was CD8+ T cells not binding an NS4B(214-222) dextramer, sorted from PBMCs, taken around 14 days after the first yellow fever vaccination. The receptors were gathered from a man aged 18 to 29 who received the YFV17D yellow fever vaccine. Both conserved end residues are part of each CDR3. D genes are given only for firm matches. Some rows mark clone size as missing; the rest say once, few, many or name a class of expanded clone.

j_gene,abundance,d_gene,v_gene,CDR3nt,CDR3aa
TRBJ1-1,few,-,TRBV24-1,TGTGCCACCAGTGATTTTGGTATGGAAGTTAACACTGAAGCTTTCTTT,CATSDFGMEVNTEAFF
TRBJ1-6,few,TRBD1,TRBV18,TGTGCCAGCTCACCGACAGGGTTGGATAATTCACCCCTCCACTTT,CASSPTGLDNSPLHF
TRBJ1-3,few,-,TRBV7-9,TGTGCCAGCAGCTCGGGGGGCGGAAACACCATATATTTT,CASSSGGGNTIYF
TRBJ2-7,-,TRBD1,TRBV4-3,TGCGCCAGCAGCCAAGTTCGGGCCCGGGACAGGGGCTACGAGCAGTACTTC,CASSQVRARDRGYEQYF
TRBJ2-7,few,-,TRBV4-3,TGCGCCAGCAGTTACGGGGACGGGAGCTCCTACGAGCAGTACTTC,CASSYGDGSSYEQYF
TRBJ2-1,many,TRBD2,TRBV12-3/TRBV12-4,TGTGCCAGCAGGCTACTAGCGGGGGGACTAAATGAGCAGTTCTTC,CASRLLAGGLNEQFF
TRBJ1-1,-,-,TRBV20-1,TGCAGTGCTAGACTTCTAGGTGGAGGCACTGAAGCTTTCTTT,CSARLLGGGTEAFF
TRBJ2-5,-,TRBD2,TRBV4-1,TGCGCCAGCAGCCAAGTGGGTCTAGCGGGGGCCATTATAGAGACCCAGTACTTC,CASSQVGLAGAIIETQYF
TRBJ2-3,few,-,TRBV12-2,TGTGCAAGTCGAAAGGGCGGGGGGCCTTCCTATAGCACAGATACGCAGTATTTT,CASRKGGGPSYSTDTQYF
TRBJ2-1,-,-,TRBV5-8,TGTGCCAGCAGCCCCAGCTTTTCGTTGGGTGAGCAGTTCTTC,CASSPSFSLGEQFF
TRBJ1-2,-,-,TRBV30,TGTGCCAGGGAGAATGGGGGGCTTTGGTCCACCGGGCGTGAACTTTATGGCTACACCTTC,CARENGGLWSTGRELYGYTF
TRBJ1-2,-,TRBD1,TRBV12-3/TRBV12-4,TGTGCCAGCAGTTTAGCGCTGACAGGGGCCCTTTATGGCTACACCTTC,CASSLALTGALYGYTF
TRBJ2-6,few,-,TRBV4-1,TGCGCCAGCAGCCTGGGACCTCCGGGGGAGGTCCTGACTTTC,CASSLGPPGEVLTF
TRBJ2-1,-,TRBD1,TRBV7-9,TGTGCCAGCAGTTTGACCGGGACAGAGTTCTTC,CASSLTGTEFF
TRBJ1-5,few,-,TRBV7-9,TGTGCCAGCAGCTTAGACAGGGATAGCAATCAGCCCCAGCATTTT,CASSLDRDSNQPQHF
TRBJ1-2,few,TRBD1,TRBV13,TGTGCCAGCACACAGGGGAATGCCTATGGCTACACCTTC,CASTQGNAYGYTF
TRBJ1-6,-,-,TRBV24-1,TGTGCCACCAGTGACTTAACGGTCTGGGGTCCCTATAATTCACCCCTCCACTTT,CATSDLTVWGPYNSPLHF
TRBJ1-4,few,-,TRBV25-1,TGTGCCAGCAGTGAGGTGGGCGATGAAAAACTGTTTTTT,CASSEVGDEKLFF
TRBJ2-3,many,-,TRBV10-1,TGCGCCAGCAGTGACCAGGACTGGGGGGATACGCAGTATTTT,CASSDQDWGDTQYF
TRBJ1-5,many,-,TRBV7-2,TGTGCCAGCAGCCCTTTGGGATATAGCAATCAGCCCCAGCATTTT,CASSPLGYSNQPQHF